Following are 23 T cell receptor beta chains from one sample sequenced in a study of blood T cell repertoires in COVID-19. Here immunoSEQ multiplex PCR was the method, and the copy in TCRdb shows in-frame clones only, minus some. The profile shows 150,000 to 200,000 clones, roughly 87% of them singletons. The sequenced sample consisted of peripheral blood. The receptors here all came from a woman in her sixties or seventies with COVID-19, enrolled during active disease.

The chain joins TRBV18 to TRBJ1-4; 10 bases align to TRBD1. The CDR3 is 16 residues long. Germline V gene lookup returns CDR1 KGHSH and CDR2 LQKENI. Unmatched junction bases numbered 12, after V lost 6 bases and J lost 8 bases. The CDR3 coding sequence is TGTGCCAGCTCTCTAACTCGACAGGGGGCTCAGGAAAAACTGTTTTTT. Encoded protein: CASSLTRQGAQEKLFF. The complete variable domain, with remaining parts taken from reference TRBV18 and TRBJ1-4, reads NAGVMQNPRHLVRRRGQEARLRCSPMKGHSHVYWYRQLPEEGLKFMVYLQKENIIDESGMPKERFSAEFPKEGPSILRIQQVVRGDSAAYFCASSLTRQGAQEKLFFGSGTQLSVL.

This chain uses TRBV11-1 with TRBJ2-1, with a possible D match to TRBD1 (5 bases). Trimming left V 6 bases short and J 0 bases short, with 12 bases between. CDR1 is SGHAT, CDR2 FQDESV, per germline (reference sequence). The CDR3 loop spans 15 amino acids. The CDR3 sequence: CASSSSTVSYNEQFF. The CDR3, as DNA: TGTGCCAGCAGTTCCTCGACAGTCTCCTACAATGAGCAGTTCTTC.

The chain joins TRBV6-2 or TRBV6-3 to TRBJ2-3; no reliable D call. With 2 bases removed from V and 5 bases from J, the gap between germline ends came to 14 bases. Germline V gene sequence: CDR1 MNHEY, CDR2 SVGEGT. The CDR3 runs to 15 residues. Written as DNA, the CDR3 is TGTGCCAGCAGTTACAGGAGCGTGAATGGAGATACGCAGTATTTT. Translation: CASSYRSVNGDTQYF.

The rearrangement links TRBV6-5 to TRBJ1-6; D not resolved. CDR1 and CDR2 (germline): MNHEY, SVGAGI. This CDR3 has 16 residues. Trimming removed 1 base from V and 7 bases from J, with 14 bases in between. CDR3: CASSYFPEVKNSPLHF. The CDR3 bases are TGTGCCAGCAGTTACTTCCCAGAAGTAAAAAATTCACCCCTCCACTTT.

The rearrangement links TRBV7-8 to TRBJ2-2, with D possibly matching TRBD1 (5 bases). The CDR3 covers 14 residues. Trimming removed 0 bases at V and 4 bases at J, with 6 bases between. Per germline, CDR1 SGHVS and CDR2 FQNEAQ. The DNA for the CDR3 is TGTGCCAGCAGCTTAGCCAGGGCCACCGGGGAGCTGTTTTTT. Encoded protein: CASSLARATGELFF.

This clone is a singleton in its sample. The chain employs TRBV5-1 and TRBJ1-2; 8 bases match TRBD1. Germline CDR1 and CDR2: SGHRS and YFSETQ. This CDR3 region has 17 residues. Germline trimming cut 1 base from V and 2 bases from J; bases unmatched to any gene: 10. CDR3 residues: CASSLTAPGQANYGYTF. CDR3 in DNA: TGCGCCAGCAGCTTGACTGCGCCGGGACAGGCGAACTATGGCTACACCTTC. The full variable domain, its missing parts supplied by reference TRBV5-1 and TRBJ1-2, is KAGVTQTPRYLIKTRGQQVTLSCSPISGHRSVSWYQQTPGQGLQFLFEYFSETQRNKGNFPGRFSGRQFSNSRSEMNVSTLELGDSALYLCASSLTAPGQANYGYTFGSGTRLTVV.

V gene TRBV1 combines with J gene TRBJ2-7; TRBD1 is the table's D call and was not checked against the DNA. TRBV1 corresponds to a pseudogene. The CDR3 sequence is 14 residues long. The CDR3 sequence is CTSSPRDSSYEQYV. CDR3 in DNA: TGCACCAGCAGCCCTCGGGACAGCTCCTACGAGCAGTACGTC.

CDR3 in amino acids: CASSLGGLGHSGELFF. The CDR3, as DNA: TGTGCCAGCAGCTTAGGGGGACTAGGACACTCCGGGGAGCTGTTTTTT. The rearrangement joins TRBV7-6 to TRBJ2-2; 8 bases fit TRBD2. The CDR3 is 16 residues long. In germline, CDR1 is SGHVS, CDR2 FNYEAQ. Trimming at V came to 1 base and at J to 6 bases, leaving 7 bases not matched to a gene.

The J gene is TRBJ1-5, the V gene TRBV24-1, with TRBD1 as a possible D gene (5 bases). The CDR3 runs 13 residues. V was trimmed by 7 bases and J by 6 bases, leaving 12 bases between them. Germline CDR1 KGHDR, CDR2 SFDVKD. In nucleotides, the CDR3 is TGTGCCACCAGCAGGAGGGGACTTCAGCCCCAGCATTTT. This sequence encodes CATSRRGLQPQHF.

The J gene is TRBJ2-1, the V gene TRBV11-3, with 9 nucleotides matching TRBD1. This CDR3 is 15 amino acids long. Germline V gene lookup returns CDR1 SGHNT and CDR2 YENEEA. Germline trimming cut 5 bases from V and 5 bases from J; bases unmatched to any gene: 7. CDR3 nucleotide sequence: TGTGCCAGCAGCCCCAGACAGGGGGGCCACAATGAGCAGTTCTTC. Translated, it gives CASSPRQGGHNEQFF.

The V call is TRBV5-6, the J call TRBJ1-2; the D gene is possibly TRBD1 (6 bases). Trimming removed 4 bases from V and 4 bases from J, with 11 bases in between. Germline V gives CDR1 SGHDT, CDR2 YYEEEE. This CDR3 spans 13 amino acids. The CDR3 region has the DNA TGTGCCAGCAGCCCGACAGGCACCTATGGCTACACCTTC. Residues: CASSPTGTYGYTF.

This clone came up a few times. The chain is built from TRBV29-1 and TRBJ2-3, with 9 bases matching TRBD1. V was pared by 7 bases and J by 3 bases, with 5 bases of the junction left unmatched. This CDR3 comprises 13 residues. The germline CDR1 and CDR2 sequences are SQVTM and ANQGSEA. The CDR3 DNA is TGCAGCGACCGACAGGGGGTGACAGATACGCAGTATTTT. This translates into CSDRQGVTDTQYF.

The rearrangement joins TRBV7-9 to TRBJ2-7; TRBD1 aligns across 11 bases. The CDR3 contains 15 residues. Trimming removed 0 bases from V and 6 bases from J; junction bases left unmatched: 4. Germline V lookup: CDR1 SEHNR, CDR2 FQNEAQ (reference sequence). The CDR3 region has the DNA TGTGCCAGCAGCTTAGCTTCCGGGACAGGGGGCGAGCAGTACGTC. Its protein is CASSLASGTGGEQYV.

V is TRBV14 and J is TRBJ1-1; unclear D gene. Trimming shortened V by 4 bases and J by 4 bases, and 13 bases separated the two germline ends. The CDR3 loop spans 14 amino acids. Germline V lookup: CDR1 SGHDN, CDR2 FVKESK. The CDR3, as DNA: TGTGCCAGCAGCCCCGGGTTGGCTTTCACTGAAGCTTTCTTT. Residues: CASSPGLAFTEAFF.

The V call is TRBV3-1 (or the pseudogene TRBV3-2), the J call TRBJ2-1; 9 bases align to TRBD2. The germline V gene has CDR1 LGHDT and CDR2 YNNKEL (reference sequence). The V gene end was trimmed by 4 bases and the J gene end by 7 bases; junction bases not matched to a gene: 11. The CDR3 sequence is 16 residues long. The CDR3: CASSPRLAAEKNEQFF. In DNA, the CDR3 is TGTGCCAGCAGCCCCAGACTAGCGGCGGAAAAAAATGAGCAGTTCTTC.

This sequence joins TRBV9 and TRBJ2-2, with TRBD2 matching over 7 bases. Germline CDR1 and CDR2: SGDLS and YYNGEE. This CDR3 has 15 residues. V gave up 4 bases and J gave up 5 bases; unmatched junction bases: 8. The CDR3 region has the DNA TGTGCCAGCAGCCCCCGGACTAGTGGTACCGGGGAGCTGTTTTTT. Its protein product is CASSPRTSGTGELFF. The whole variable domain, remainder taken from reference TRBV9 and TRBJ2-2, is DSGVTQTPKHLITATGQRVTLRCSPRSGDLSVYWYQQSLDQGLQFLIQYYNGEERAKGNILERFSAQQFPDLHSELNLSSLELGDSALYFCASSPRTSGTGELFFGEGSRLTVL.

V and J are TRBV7-2 and TRBJ2-3, with 8 bases that match TRBD2. The CDR3 length is 16 residues. The germline gives CDR1 SGHTA, CDR2 FQGNSA. Trimming at V came to 1 base and at J to 6 bases, leaving 9 bases not matched to a gene. CDR3 sequence reads: CASSLEGGRSSDTQYF. The CDR3 DNA reads TGTGCCAGCAGCTTAGAGGGCGGGAGGAGTTCTGATACGCAGTATTTT.

The rearrangement links TRBV18 to TRBJ2-1; possible D gene TRBD2, 5 bases. CDR1 KGHSH and CDR2 LQKENI come from the germline V gene. The CDR3 is 12 amino acids. The V and J ends lost 5 bases and 7 bases respectively, with 9 bases between them. The CDR3 bases are TGTGCCAGCTCATCGACGGGGAATGAGCAGTTCTTC. Its translation is CASSSTGNEQFF.

The chain joins TRBV7-9 to TRBJ1-1, with D possibly being TRBD1 (6 bases). The CDR3 runs to 14 residues. Looked up from germline, CDR1 is SEHNR and CDR2 is FQNEAQ (reference sequence). V gave up 2 bases and J gave up 6 bases, with 13 bases separating them. The CDR3 reads CASSLPGQAPEAFF. The CDR3 coding sequence is TGTGCCAGCAGCTTACCGGGACAAGCCCCTGAAGCTTTCTTT.

This sequence joins TRBV5-8 and TRBJ1-1, with no clear D. The CDR3 is made up of 13 amino acids. Trimming stripped 4 bases from V and 1 base from J, with 8 bases between. Germline V gives CDR1 SGHTS, CDR2 YDEGEE. CDR3 DNA: TGTGCCAGCAGCCCGCCAGGGAACACTGAAGCTTTCTTT. Amino acids: CASSPPGNTEAFF.

This chain joins TRBV10-2 and TRBJ2-1; 9 bases are shared with TRBD1. V lost 5 bases, J lost 8 bases, and 4 bases stayed unmatched. CDR1 is WSHSY, CDR2 SAAADI, per germline. This CDR3 has 13 amino acids. CDR3 coding DNA: TGCGCCAGCAGTCCGGGACAGGGAGATGAGCAGTTCTTC. This gives the protein CASSPGQGDEQFF.

This clone has just one count. The chain recombines TRBV15 with TRBJ1-5; TRBD1 might be the D (5 bases). CDR1 LNHNV and CDR2 YYDKDF come from the germline V gene (reference sequence). CDR3 length equals 15 residues. V was clipped by 1 base and J by 4 bases, with 11 bases between them. This CDR3 reads CATSRAPTENQPQHF. CDR3 coding DNA: TGTGCCACCAGCAGAGCCCCGACAGAGAATCAGCCCCAGCATTTT.

V gene TRBV2 combines with J gene TRBJ1-4; maybe TRBD1 (5 bases). The CDR3 runs 16 residues. Germline lookup yields CDR1 SNHLY and CDR2 FYNNEI. Trimming pared 6 bases from V and 0 bases from J, leaving 14 bases between. In DNA form, the CDR3 reads TGTGCCAGCAGGGGGGGGACCTCCGCAACTAATGAAAAACTGTTTTTT. This sequence encodes CASRGGTSATNEKLFF.